One and the same sample provided the 7 T cell receptor beta chains below, sequenced in a study of blood T cell repertoires in COVID-19 (dated by TCRdb to 2020 to 2021). Library generation was performed with the immunoSEQ multiplex PCR assay. TCRdb took over this immuneACCESS table, retaining in-frame rearrangements with V and J assigned. Such tables are incomplete; in checked studies, under half of the missing clones stem from an unresolved V gene, and the remainder is unexplained. In all, the sample holds about 100,000 clones, and 85% of those were seen once. The ten largest clones take up around 15% of the sample. Sequencing was done on a sample of peripheral blood. Every receptor here comes from a man aged 50 or older with active or convalescent COVID-19.

Here the CDR3 reads CASKGTLLSTEAFF. The CDR3 nucleotides are TGTGCCAGCAAAGGGACACTCTTGAGCACTGAAGCTTTCTTT. V is TRBV6-5 and J is TRBJ1-1; D possibly corresponds to TRBD1 (6 bases). Germline V gene data show CDR1 as MNHEY and CDR2 as SVGAGI. The V gene lost 7 bases and the J gene lost 4 bases, with 16 bases spanning the gap. The CDR3 is 14 residues long.

The chain couples TRBV4-1 to TRBJ2-7, with 8 bases that match TRBD2. Germline CDR1 reads MGHRA; CDR2 reads YSYEKL. Trimming cost V 4 bases and J 1 base; bases outside gene matches: 6. The CDR3 has 15 residues. CDR3 loop: CASSLTSVPSYEQYF. In DNA, the CDR3 is TGCGCCAGCAGCCTGACTAGCGTGCCTTCCTACGAGCAGTACTTC.

V and J are TRBV25-1 and TRBJ2-5; the match to TRBD1 covers 7 bases. Germline CDR1 and CDR2: MGHDK and SYGVNS. This CDR3 has 13 residues. The V gene end was trimmed by 9 bases and the J gene end by 5 bases; junction bases not matched to a gene: 9. CDR3 sequence: CASNGQVHETQYF. The CDR3 region has the DNA TGTGCCAGTAACGGACAGGTCCATGAGACCCAGTACTTC.

The chain carries TRBV19 and TRBJ2-1; weak D call: TRBD2 (6 bases). This CDR3 spans 15 amino acids. V lost 4 bases to trimming and J lost 0 bases, with 10 bases between them. The germline V gene encodes CDR1 LNHDA and CDR2 SQIVND (reference sequence). For the CDR3, the DNA is TGTGCCAGTAGTACGGTGCGGGGCTCCTACAATGAGCAGTTCTTC. It codes for CASSTVRGSYNEQFF.

This clone turned up a few times. The chain joins TRBV19 to TRBJ2-2; tentative D call: TRBD2 (5 bases). CDR1 LNHDA and CDR2 SQIVND come from the germline V gene (reference sequence). CDR3 length: 15 amino acids. V shed 2 bases and J shed 6 bases, with 13 bases lying between them. Written as DNA, the CDR3 is TGTGCCAGTAGTATAAGGTGGGAGTTTCCCGGGGAGCTGTTTTTT. Amino acids: CASSIRWEFPGELFF.

This clone was seen a few times. The rearrangement links TRBV9 to TRBJ2-7; 10 bases match TRBD1. The CDR3 sequence is 14 residues long. Germline V gene sequence: CDR1 SGDLS, CDR2 YYNGEE. Trimming at V came to 2 bases and at J to 4 bases, leaving 3 bases not matched to a gene. The CDR3 loop reads CASSVGQGNYEQYF. CDR3 DNA sequence: TGTGCCAGCAGCGTGGGACAGGGGAATTACGAGCAGTACTTC.

The CDR3 sequence: CASSLIGSGTGGELFF. In nucleotides, the CDR3 is TGTGCCAGCAGCTTAATAGGTAGCGGGACCGGCGGGGAGCTGTTTTTT. This rearrangement joins TRBV11-3 to TRBJ2-2, with TRBD2 identical over 8 bases. After removal of 2 bases from V and 7 bases from J, the junction contained 9 bases not matched to a gene. CDR3 length: 16 residues. CDR1 is SGHNT and CDR2 is YENEEA in the germline V gene.